These 25 T cell receptor beta chains were all obtained from the same sample, sequenced in a study of technical replicates of blood from a few donors. Clones were read by immunoSEQ multiplex PCR, and TCRdb kept only the in-frame ones, dropping some. Of about 57,000 clones listed, 85% to 95% were seen once; the top ten hold roughly 4%. Specimen: PBMCs. These receptors originate from a human donor in good health. Some clones in this sample may be carry-over from other donors' samples.

J is TRBJ2-4 and V is TRBV5-8; 7 nucleotides line up with TRBD1. Germline V gives CDR1 SGHTS, CDR2 YDEGEE. The J segment lost 0 bases and the V segment lost 0 bases, leaving 3 bases of the junction unmatched. CDR3 length: 16 amino acids. In DNA, the CDR3 is TGTGCCAGCAGCTTGGTGGGACAGCTAGCCAAAAACATTCAGTACTTC. Translating gives CASSLVGQLAKNIQYF. Full variable domain (outside the CDR3, taken from reference TRBV5-8 and TRBJ2-4): EAGVTQSPTHLIKTRGQQATLRCSPISGHTSVYWYQQALGLGLQFLLWYDEGEERNRGNFPPRFSGRQFPNYSSELNVNALELEDSALYLCASSLVGQLAKNIQYFGAGTRLSVL.

The chain links TRBV11-3 to TRBJ2-2; perhaps TRBD2 as D (5 bases). This CDR3 is built from 16 residues. Trimming stripped 1 base from V and 0 bases from J, with 9 bases between. CDR1 SGHNT and CDR2 YENEEA come from the germline V gene. The CDR3 is CASSLAAGANTGELFF. The DNA of the CDR3 is TGTGCCAGCAGCTTAGCGGCCGGGGCGAACACCGGGGAGCTGTTTTTT.

This chain links TRBV27 with TRBJ2-3, with TRBD2 matching over 10 bases. Germline V gene lookup returns CDR1 MNHEY and CDR2 SMNVEV (reference sequence). Trimming took 5 bases from V and 6 from J; bases not matched to a gene: 20. The CDR3 is 19 residues long. The CDR3 nucleotides are TGTGCCAGCAGTCCTATGGGGGCCTCTAGCGGGGGTACTCGGGATACGCAGTATTTT. Translating it yields CASSPMGASSGGTRDTQYF.

The chain employs TRBV5-1 and TRBJ2-1, with 9 bases aligning to TRBD1. With 0 bases clipped from V and 4 bases from J, the junction kept 2 bases outside the gene matches. The CDR3 totals 15 residues. Germline values: CDR1 SGHRS, CDR2 YFSETQ. The CDR3 is CASSLVGQGYNEQFF. CDR3 nucleotide sequence: TGCGCCAGCAGCTTGGTGGGACAGGGATACAATGAGCAGTTCTTC.

The genes are TRBV5-1 and TRBJ1-4; D remains unclear. V lost 0 bases and J 5 bases, leaving 8 bases between the germline ends. This CDR3 has 14 amino acids. Germline lookup yields CDR1 SGHRS and CDR2 YFSETQ. DNA of the CDR3: TGCGCCAGCAGCTTGGTAGCGGGAAATGAAAAACTGTTTTTT. This translates into CASSLVAGNEKLFF.

As for this clone: It is unclear where the CDR3 begins or ends on the DNA, so no DNA is shown, and the CDR3 is as TCRdb lists it. The CDR3: CASSSSGTQYF. The rearrangement links TRBV27 to TRBJ2-3; TRBD2 reflects the table's D call only, with no check against the DNA. The length of the CDR3 is 11 amino acids, counting both ends. Germline CDR1 and CDR2: MNHEY and SMNVEV (reference sequence).

The V and J genes are TRBV5-1 and TRBJ2-2, with 9 nucleotides matching TRBD1. CDR3 length: 16 amino acids. Germline assignment: CDR1 SGHRS and CDR2 YFSETQ. V trimming: 0 bases; J trimming: 6 bases; junction bases outside the gene matches: 6. CDR3 coding DNA: TGCGCCAGCAGCTTGGGTTACACAGGGGGCTCCGGGGAGCTGTTTTTT. Translated, it gives CASSLGYTGGSGELFF.

In this sample, this clone turned up once. CDR3: CASSQLSSGGAGNEQFF. CDR3 sequence (DNA): TGCGCCAGCAGCCAATTATCTAGCGGGGGGGCCGGTAATGAGCAGTTCTTC. The rearrangement joins TRBV4-3 to TRBJ2-1; 12 bases align to TRBD2. The J segment lost 7 bases and the V segment lost 2 bases, leaving 9 bases of the junction unmatched. The CDR3 has 17 residues. CDR1 is LGHNA and CDR2 is YSLEER in the germline V gene.

The rearrangement joins TRBV4-3 to TRBJ2-3; 10 bases align to TRBD2. The CDR3 has 19 amino acids. Germline trimming cut 0 bases from V and 2 bases from J; bases unmatched to any gene: 11. Germline-derived CDR1 and CDR2 are LGHNA and YSLEER. This CDR3 reads CASSQDWLAGAGFTDTQYF. As DNA, the CDR3 is TGCGCCAGCAGCCAAGATTGGCTAGCGGGGGCCGGGTTCACAGATACGCAGTATTTT.

J is TRBJ2-1 and V is TRBV5-4, with D tentatively TRBD2 (5 bases). CDR3 size: 13 residues. Germline V gene data show CDR1 as SGHNT and CDR2 as YYREEE (reference sequence). Trimming pared 0 bases from V and 10 bases from J, leaving 11 bases between. The CDR3 spells CASSLGVGVEQFF. The CDR3 bases are TGTGCCAGCAGCTTGGGGGTGGGAGTAGAGCAGTTCTTC.

This clone was observed once. The chain links TRBV18 to TRBJ2-1; weak D call: TRBD1 (5 bases). This CDR3 contains 14 residues. Germline lookup yields CDR1 KGHSH and CDR2 LQKENI. V gave up 3 bases and J gave up 5 bases, with 11 bases separating them. The CDR3 DNA sequence: TGTGCCAGCTCACCGGCAGGGATGGACAATGAGCAGTTCTTC. This gives the protein CASSPAGMDNEQFF.

This clone has just a few counts. The V call is TRBV2, the J call TRBJ1-2; 7 nucleotides align to TRBD1. V lost 4 bases, J lost 4 bases, and 6 bases stayed unmatched. CDR1 is SNHLY, CDR2 FYNNEI, per germline. This CDR3 spans 14 amino acids. CDR3 region: CASSVRDSTYGYTF. The CDR3 region has the DNA TGTGCCAGCAGTGTCCGGGACAGTACCTATGGCTACACCTTC.

This sequence joins TRBV7-8 and TRBJ2-6; no clear D. The CDR3 consists of 18 residues. V was clipped by 0 bases and J by 0 bases, with 12 bases between them. Germline CDR1 and CDR2: SGHVS and FQNEAQ. CDR3 protein: CASSLARYSLSGANVLTF. The CDR3 DNA reads as TGTGCCAGCAGCTTAGCGCGTTACTCCCTCTCTGGGGCCAACGTCCTGACTTTC.

The rearrangement uses TRBV7-9 and TRBJ1-6; 9 nucleotides line up with TRBD1. V lost 6 bases and J lost 7; bases outside the gene matches: 7. The CDR3 consists of 15 residues. Germline V gene data show CDR1 as SEHNR and CDR2 as FQNEAQ (reference sequence). This chain's CDR3 is CASRPWTGDNSPLHF. For the CDR3, the DNA is TGTGCCAGCAGGCCCTGGACAGGGGACAATTCACCCCTCCACTTT.

V gene TRBV6-5 combines with J gene TRBJ2-5; TRBD2 matches 14 bases. Germline V gene sequence: CDR1 MNHEY, CDR2 SVGAGI. The V segment lost 4 bases and the J segment 4 bases; nucleotides outside the gene matches: 5. The CDR3 extends over 16 amino acids. DNA for the CDR3: TGTGCCAGCAGTTCGACTAGCGGGGGGGCCCGAGAGACCCAGTACTTC. Translating gives CASSSTSGGARETQYF.

This chain links TRBV30 with TRBJ1-2; 7 bases map to TRBD1. The V gene's germline CDR1 is GTSNPN and CDR2 SVGIG (reference sequence). Unmatched junction bases numbered 9, after V lost 2 bases and J lost 3 bases. The CDR3 totals 15 residues. CDR3 loop: CAWSSDRAIYYGYTF. The CDR3 DNA follows: TGTGCCTGGAGTTCCGACAGGGCGATATACTATGGCTACACCTTC. Looking up the rest from reference TRBV30 and TRBJ1-2 gives the full variable domain: SQTIHQWPATLVQPVGSPLSLECTVEGTSNPNLYWYRQAAGRGLQLLFYSVGIGQISSEVPQNLSASRPQDRQFILSSKKLLLSDSGFYLCAWSSDRAIYYGYTFGSGTRLTVV.

The chain links TRBV4-1 to TRBJ2-5, with a weak D call TRBD2 (5 bases). CDR1 and CDR2 (germline): MGHRA, YSYEKL. The CDR3 spans 16 residues. Trimming pared 1 base from V and 1 base from J, leaving 13 bases between. CDR3 bases: TGCGCCAGCAGCCAAGTCCCGGACTTACTCCAAGAGACCCAGTACTTC. This encodes CASSQVPDLLQETQYF.

The rearrangement uses TRBV2 and TRBJ2-3; TRBD1 matches at 11 bases. V gave up 5 bases and J gave up 10 bases; unmatched junction bases: 8. The CDR3 sequence is 14 residues long. Germline loops: CDR1 SNHLY, CDR2 FYNNEI. CDR3 residues: CASSPGQGGMAQYF. DNA for the CDR3: TGTGCCAGCAGTCCGGGACAGGGGGGGATGGCGCAGTATTTT.

V is TRBV5-1 and J is TRBJ2-5, with 8 positions matching TRBD1. Germline CDR1 reads SGHRS; CDR2 reads YFSETQ. Trimming cost V 4 bases and J 2 bases; bases outside gene matches: 7. The CDR3 runs to 15 residues. CDR3 bases: TGCGCCAGCAGCCCCCGGACAGGGTGGCAAGAGACCCAGTACTTC. Its translation: CASSPRTGWQETQYF.

The genes are TRBV19 and TRBJ1-2; D might be TRBD1 (6 bases). The CDR3 runs to 15 residues. V was shortened by 5 bases and J by 2 bases, with 15 bases between the two germline ends. Germline V CDR1 and CDR2: LNHDA, SQIVND (reference sequence). The CDR3 is CASSPSLDRNYGYTF. The CDR3 DNA reads as TGTGCCAGTAGTCCCTCCTTGGACAGAAACTATGGCTACACCTTC. Supplemented by reference TRBV19 and TRBJ1-2, the full variable domain reads DGGITQSPKYLFRKEGQNVTLSCEQNLNHDAMYWYRQDPGQGLRLIYYSQIVNDFQKGDIAEGYSVSREKKESFPLTVTSAQKNPTAFYLCASSPSLDRNYGYTFGSGTRLTVV.

This chain links TRBV6-4 with TRBJ2-5; D gene uncertain. The germline CDR1 and CDR2 sequences are MRHNA and SNTAGT. The CDR3 consists of 14 residues. Trimming removed 0 bases from V and 5 bases from J, with 10 bases in between. DNA of the CDR3: TGTGCCAGCAGTGACTCGAGGAGTTCGGAGACCCAGTACTTC. Protein: CASSDSRSSETQYF.

This chain uses TRBV5-6 with TRBJ1-2; D not resolved. V was clipped by 0 bases and J by 4 bases, with 13 bases between them. Germline assignment: CDR1 SGHDT and CDR2 YYEEEE. This CDR3 has 15 residues. CDR3 sequence reads: CASSLALFSPYGYTF. The DNA of the CDR3 is TGTGCCAGCAGCTTGGCCCTATTCTCCCCCTATGGCTACACCTTC.

The chain carries TRBV5-6 and TRBJ2-1; the match to TRBD2 covers 7 bases. J lost 0 bases, V lost 5 bases, and 5 bases had no gene match. This CDR3 contains 15 residues. The germline V gene encodes CDR1 SGHDT and CDR2 YYEEEE. DNA for the CDR3: TGTGCCAGCAGGTTGCGGGGGAGCTCCTACAATGAGCAGTTCTTC. This translates into CASRLRGSSYNEQFF. The full variable domain, rest sourced from reference TRBV5-6 and TRBJ2-1, is DAGVTQSPTHLIKTRGQQVTLRCSPKSGHDTVSWYQQALGQGPQFIFQYYEEEERQRGNFPDRFSGHQFPNYSSELNVNALLLGDSALYLCASRLRGSSYNEQFFGPGTRLTVL.

This chain links TRBV6-1 with TRBJ2-3, with a possible D match to TRBD1 (6 bases). The germline V gene encodes CDR1 MNHNS and CDR2 SASEGT. Trimming left V 7 bases short and J 3 bases short, with 14 bases between. The CDR3 is made up of 14 amino acids. The CDR3 DNA is TGTGCCAGCATCCCTCGGACAGTAACAGATACGCAGTATTTT. This encodes CASIPRTVTDTQYF.

This rearrangement joins TRBV2 to TRBJ2-1; TRBD2 matches 15 bases. The CDR3 runs to 17 residues. The germline V gene has CDR1 SNHLY and CDR2 FYNNEI. With V trimmed by 2 bases and J by 7 bases, 6 bases remained unmatched. CDR3 loop: CASSEMWTSGRGNEQFF. CDR3 DNA sequence: TGTGCCAGCAGTGAAATGTGGACTAGCGGGAGGGGAAATGAGCAGTTCTTC.